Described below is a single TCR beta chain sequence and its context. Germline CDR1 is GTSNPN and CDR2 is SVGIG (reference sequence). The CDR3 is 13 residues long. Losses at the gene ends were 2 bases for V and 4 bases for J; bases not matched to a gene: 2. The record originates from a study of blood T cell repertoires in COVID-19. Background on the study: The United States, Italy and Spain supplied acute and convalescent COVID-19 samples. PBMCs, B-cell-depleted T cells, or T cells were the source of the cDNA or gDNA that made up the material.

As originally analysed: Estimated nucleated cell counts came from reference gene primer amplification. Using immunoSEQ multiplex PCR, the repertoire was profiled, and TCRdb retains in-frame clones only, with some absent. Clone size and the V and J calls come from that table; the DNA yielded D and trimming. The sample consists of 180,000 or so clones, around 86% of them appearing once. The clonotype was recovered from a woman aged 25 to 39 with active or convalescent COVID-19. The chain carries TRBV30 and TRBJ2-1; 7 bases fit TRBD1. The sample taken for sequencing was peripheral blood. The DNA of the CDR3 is TGTGCCTGGAGTCAACAGGGGTACAATGAGCAGTTCTTC. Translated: CAWSQQGYNEQFF.